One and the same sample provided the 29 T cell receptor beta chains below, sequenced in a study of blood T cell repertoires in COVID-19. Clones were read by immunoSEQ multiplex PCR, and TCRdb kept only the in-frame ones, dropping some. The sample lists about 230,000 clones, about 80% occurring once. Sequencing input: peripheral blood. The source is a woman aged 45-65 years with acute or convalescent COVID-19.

The CDR3 sequence: CATAPGQGPNEQFF. CDR3 coding DNA: TGCGCCACCGCCCCGGGACAGGGGCCCAATGAGCAGTTCTTC. The chain combines TRBV5-1 with TRBJ2-1, with 10 bases identical to TRBD1. The germline CDR1 and CDR2 sequences are SGHRS and YFSETQ. V dropped 9 bases and J dropped 6; count of bases not matched to a gene: 9. This CDR3 has 14 amino acids.

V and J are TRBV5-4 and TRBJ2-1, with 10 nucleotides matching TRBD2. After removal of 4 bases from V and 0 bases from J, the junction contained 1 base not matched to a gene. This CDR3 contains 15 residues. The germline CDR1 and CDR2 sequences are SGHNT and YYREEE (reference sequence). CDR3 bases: TGTGCCAGCAGCGTAGCGGGAGGCTCCTACAATGAGCAGTTCTTC. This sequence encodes CASSVAGGSYNEQFF.

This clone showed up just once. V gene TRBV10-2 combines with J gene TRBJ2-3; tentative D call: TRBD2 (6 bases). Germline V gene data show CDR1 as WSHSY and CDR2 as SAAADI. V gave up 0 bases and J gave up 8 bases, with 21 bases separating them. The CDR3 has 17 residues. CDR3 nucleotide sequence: TGCGCCAGCAGTGAGTCAAAGGCCGGGACTGCCGTGAGTACGCAGTATTTT. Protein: CASSESKAGTAVSTQYF.

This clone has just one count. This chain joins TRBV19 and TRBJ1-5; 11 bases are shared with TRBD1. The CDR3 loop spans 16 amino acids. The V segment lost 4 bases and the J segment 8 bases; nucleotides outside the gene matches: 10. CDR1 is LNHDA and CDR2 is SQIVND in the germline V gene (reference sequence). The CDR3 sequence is CASSTGTGGLLEPQHF. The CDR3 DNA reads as TGTGCCAGTAGTACGGGGACAGGGGGTTTATTGGAGCCCCAGCATTTT.

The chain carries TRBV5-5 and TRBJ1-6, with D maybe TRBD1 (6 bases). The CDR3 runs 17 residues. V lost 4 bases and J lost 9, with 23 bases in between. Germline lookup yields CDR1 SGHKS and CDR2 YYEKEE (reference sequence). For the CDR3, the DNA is TGTGCCAGCAGCCTGACAGTAACGGGAGGGGGAATTTCACCCCTCCACTTT. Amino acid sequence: CASSLTVTGGGISPLHF.

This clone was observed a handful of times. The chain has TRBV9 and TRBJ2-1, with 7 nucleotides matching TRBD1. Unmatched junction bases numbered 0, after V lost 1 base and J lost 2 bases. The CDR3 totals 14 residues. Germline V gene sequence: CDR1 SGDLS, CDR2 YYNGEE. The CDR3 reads CASSVTGAYNEQFF. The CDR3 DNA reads TGTGCCAGCAGCGTAACAGGGGCCTACAATGAGCAGTTCTTC.

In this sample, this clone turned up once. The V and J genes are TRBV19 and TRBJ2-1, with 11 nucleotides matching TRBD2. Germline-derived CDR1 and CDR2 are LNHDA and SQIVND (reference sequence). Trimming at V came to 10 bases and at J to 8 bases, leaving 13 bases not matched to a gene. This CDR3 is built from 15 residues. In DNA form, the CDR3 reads TGTGCCACCAGTCCTCTAGCGGGGGGTTCCTATGAGCAGTTCTTC. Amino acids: CATSPLAGGSYEQFF.

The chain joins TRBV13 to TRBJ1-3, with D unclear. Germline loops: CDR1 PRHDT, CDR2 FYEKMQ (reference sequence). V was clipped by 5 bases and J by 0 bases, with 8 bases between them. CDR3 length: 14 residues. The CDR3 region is CASSSLSSGNTIYF. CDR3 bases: TGTGCCAGCAGCAGTCTAAGCTCTGGAAACACCATATATTTT.

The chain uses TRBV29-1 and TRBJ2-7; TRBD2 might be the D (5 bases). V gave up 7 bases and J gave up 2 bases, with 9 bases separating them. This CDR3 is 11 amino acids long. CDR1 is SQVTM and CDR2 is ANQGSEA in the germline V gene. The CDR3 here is CSGVGAYEQYF. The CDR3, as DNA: TGCAGCGGGGTCGGGGCCTACGAGCAGTACTTC.

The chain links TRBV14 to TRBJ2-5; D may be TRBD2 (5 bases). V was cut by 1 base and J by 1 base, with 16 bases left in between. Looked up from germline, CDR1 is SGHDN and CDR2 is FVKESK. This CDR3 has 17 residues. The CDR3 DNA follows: TGTGCCAGCAGCCAAGTTTCCGTGCGGGCACTCCAAGAGACCCAGTACTTC. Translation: CASSQVSVRALQETQYF.

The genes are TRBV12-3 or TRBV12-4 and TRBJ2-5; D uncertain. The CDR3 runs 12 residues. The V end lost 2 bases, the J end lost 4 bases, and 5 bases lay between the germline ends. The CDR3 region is CASSLTGETQYF. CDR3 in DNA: TGTGCCAGCAGTTTAACGGGAGAGACCCAGTACTTC.

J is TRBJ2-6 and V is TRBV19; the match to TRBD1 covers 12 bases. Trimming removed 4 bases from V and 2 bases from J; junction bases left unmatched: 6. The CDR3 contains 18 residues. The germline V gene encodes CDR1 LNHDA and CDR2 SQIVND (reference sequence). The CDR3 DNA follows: TGTGCCAGTAGTAGACGGGACAGGGGGCGCACTGGGGCCAACGTCCTGACTTTC. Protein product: CASSRRDRGRTGANVLTF.

CDR3 in DNA: TGTGCCAGCAGTTTCAGGCAGGGGGCTGTGAACGAGCAGTACTTC. It encodes CASSFRQGAVNEQYF. V is TRBV28 and J is TRBJ2-7, with 8 bases that match TRBD1. This CDR3 is 15 amino acids long. Germline V gene lookup returns CDR1 MDHEN and CDR2 SYDVKM. V was pared by 3 bases and J by 5 bases, with 9 bases of the junction left unmatched. Supplemented by reference TRBV28 and TRBJ2-7, the full variable domain reads DVKVTQSSRYLVKRTGEKVFLECVQDMDHENMFWYRQDPGLGLRLIYFSYDVKMKEKGDIPEGYSVSREKKERFSLILESASTNQTSMYLCASSFRQGAVNEQYFGPGTRLTVT.

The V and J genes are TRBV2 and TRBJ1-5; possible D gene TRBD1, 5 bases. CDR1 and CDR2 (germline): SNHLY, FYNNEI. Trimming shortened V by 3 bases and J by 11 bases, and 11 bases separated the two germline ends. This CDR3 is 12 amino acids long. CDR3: CASSDDSRAQHF. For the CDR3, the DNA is TGTGCCAGCAGTGATGATTCCAGGGCCCAGCATTTT.

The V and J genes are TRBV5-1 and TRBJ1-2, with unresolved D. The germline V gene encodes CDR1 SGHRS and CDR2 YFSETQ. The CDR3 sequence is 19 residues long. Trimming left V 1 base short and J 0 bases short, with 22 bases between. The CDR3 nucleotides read TGCGCCAGCAGCTTGATCCCGCCAGGTGGTGGAACATCTAACTATGGCTACACCTTC. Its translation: CASSLIPPGGGTSNYGYTF.

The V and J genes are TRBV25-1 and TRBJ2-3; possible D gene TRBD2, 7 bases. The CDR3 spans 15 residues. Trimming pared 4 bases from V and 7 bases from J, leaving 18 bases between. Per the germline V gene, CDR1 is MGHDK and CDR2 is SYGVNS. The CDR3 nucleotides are TGTGCCAGCAGTGCCCGTAGGGGGGGCCTGAATACGCAGTATTTT. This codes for CASSARRGGLNTQYF.

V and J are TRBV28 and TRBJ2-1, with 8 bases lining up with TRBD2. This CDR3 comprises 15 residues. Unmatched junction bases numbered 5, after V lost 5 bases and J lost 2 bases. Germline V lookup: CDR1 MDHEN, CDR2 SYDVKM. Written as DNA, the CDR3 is TGTGCCAGCAGTCAACGGGGGGGCCCCTACAATGAGCAGTTCTTC. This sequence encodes CASSQRGGPYNEQFF.

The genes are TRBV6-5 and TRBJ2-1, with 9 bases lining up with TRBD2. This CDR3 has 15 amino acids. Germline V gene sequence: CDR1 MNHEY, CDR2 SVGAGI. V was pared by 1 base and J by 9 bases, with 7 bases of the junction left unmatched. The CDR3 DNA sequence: TGTGCCAGCAGTTACTTTGCGGGGGGGCGTGGTGAGCAGTTCTTC. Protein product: CASSYFAGGRGEQFF.

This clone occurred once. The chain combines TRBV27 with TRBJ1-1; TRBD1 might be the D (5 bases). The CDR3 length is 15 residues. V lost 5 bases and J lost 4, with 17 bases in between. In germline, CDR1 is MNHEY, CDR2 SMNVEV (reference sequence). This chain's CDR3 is CASSQKGYMSTEAFF. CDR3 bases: TGTGCCAGCAGTCAAAAGGGGTATATGTCCACTGAAGCTTTCTTT.

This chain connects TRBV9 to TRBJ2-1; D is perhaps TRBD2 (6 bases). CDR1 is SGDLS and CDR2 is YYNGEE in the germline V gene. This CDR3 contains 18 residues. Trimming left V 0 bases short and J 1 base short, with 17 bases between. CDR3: CASSVGRDPGRSYNEQFF. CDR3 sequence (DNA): TGTGCCAGCAGCGTAGGGCGGGACCCCGGACGTTCCTACAATGAGCAGTTCTTC.

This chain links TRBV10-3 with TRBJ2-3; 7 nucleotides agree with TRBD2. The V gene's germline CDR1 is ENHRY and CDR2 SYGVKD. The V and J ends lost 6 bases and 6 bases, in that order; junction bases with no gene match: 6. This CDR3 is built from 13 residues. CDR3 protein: CAIRREEGDTQYF. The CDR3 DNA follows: TGTGCCATCAGACGGGAGGAGGGGGATACGCAGTATTTT.

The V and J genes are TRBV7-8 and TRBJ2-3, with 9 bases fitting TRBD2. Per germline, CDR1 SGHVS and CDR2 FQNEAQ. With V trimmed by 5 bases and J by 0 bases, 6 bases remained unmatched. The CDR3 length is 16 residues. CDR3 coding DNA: TGTGCCAGCAGCCGAGGACTAGCGAGCAGCACAGATACGCAGTATTTT. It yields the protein CASSRGLASSTDTQYF.

CDR3: CASSEGVWQGKGGYTF. CDR3 sequence (DNA): TGTGCCAGCAGTGAAGGGGTTTGGCAGGGCAAGGGTGGCTACACCTTC. V is TRBV6-1 and J is TRBJ1-2; the D gene is possibly TRBD1 (5 bases). Germline loops: CDR1 MNHNS, CDR2 SASEGT. Deletions cut 1 base from V and 7 bases from J, with 19 bases between. The length of the CDR3 is 16 residues.

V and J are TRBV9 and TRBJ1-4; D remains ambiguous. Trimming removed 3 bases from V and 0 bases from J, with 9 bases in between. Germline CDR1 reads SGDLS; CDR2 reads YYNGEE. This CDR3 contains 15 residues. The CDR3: CASSAREATNEKLFF. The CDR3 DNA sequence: TGTGCCAGCAGCGCTAGGGAGGCAACTAATGAAAAACTGTTTTTT.

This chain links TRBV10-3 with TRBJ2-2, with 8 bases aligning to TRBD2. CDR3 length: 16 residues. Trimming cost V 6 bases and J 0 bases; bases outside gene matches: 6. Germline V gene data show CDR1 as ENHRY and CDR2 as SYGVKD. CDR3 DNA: TGTGCCATCAGGGGGCTAGCGGGCGCGAACACCGGGGAGCTGTTTTTT. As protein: CAIRGLAGANTGELFF.

The CDR3 region is CASSVRETNYGYTF. The CDR3, as DNA: TGTGCCAGCAGTGTACGGGAGACTAACTATGGCTACACCTTC. The chain joins TRBV2 to TRBJ1-2, with D unclear. The germline gives CDR1 SNHLY, CDR2 FYNNEI. V was trimmed by 4 bases and J by 0 bases, leaving 9 bases between them. The CDR3 runs 14 residues.

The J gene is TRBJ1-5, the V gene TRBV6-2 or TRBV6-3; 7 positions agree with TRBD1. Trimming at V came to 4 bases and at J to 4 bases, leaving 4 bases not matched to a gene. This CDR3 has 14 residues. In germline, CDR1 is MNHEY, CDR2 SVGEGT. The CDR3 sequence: CASSLTGKNQPQHF. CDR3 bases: TGTGCCAGCAGTTTGACAGGGAAAAATCAGCCCCAGCATTTT.

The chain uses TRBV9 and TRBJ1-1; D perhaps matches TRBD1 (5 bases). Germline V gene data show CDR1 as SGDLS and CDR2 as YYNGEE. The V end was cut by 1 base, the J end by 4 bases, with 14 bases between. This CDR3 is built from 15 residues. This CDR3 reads CASSVHRNGVTEAFF. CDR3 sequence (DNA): TGTGCCAGCAGCGTACACAGGAACGGAGTCACTGAAGCTTTCTTT.

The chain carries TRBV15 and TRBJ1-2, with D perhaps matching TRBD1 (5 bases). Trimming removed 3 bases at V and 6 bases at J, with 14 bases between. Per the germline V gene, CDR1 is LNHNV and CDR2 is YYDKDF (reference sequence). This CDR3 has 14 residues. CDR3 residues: CATSRAGAGDGYTF. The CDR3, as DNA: TGTGCCACCAGCAGGGCTGGGGCGGGAGATGGCTACACCTTC.